These T cell receptor beta chains were read from a single sample in a study of CD8 T cells in Susac syndrome. TCRdb independently ran MiXCR on the immunoSEQ multiplex PCR reads; one entry per CDR3 protein. The sample consists of some 150,000 distinct CDR3 sequences, just under 95% of them appearing once. Material for sequencing was CD8+ T cells from PBMCs. Source of these receptors: a human donor with multiple sclerosis. Both conserved end residues are part of each CDR3. A D gene is named only where the DNA matches it firmly. The size field is filled for only some rows; it gives once, few, many or a size class.

NA,TRBV7-9,TRBJ2-7,NA,TGTGCCAGCAGCCCAGACGCCCTTTATCCCTACGAGCAGTACTTC,CASSPDALYPYEQYF
NA,TRBV6-5,TRBJ1-2,NA,TGTGCCAGCAGTTACGGGGGGGTAGGCGGTGGCTACACCTTC,CASSYGGVGGGYTF
NA,TRBV20-1,TRBJ2-7,TRBD1,TGCAGTGCCGAAATTGTGGACAGGGCCTACGAGCAGTACTTC,CSAEIVDRAYEQYF
NA,TRBV28,TRBJ2-7,NA,TGTGCCACTCGCGGACTCAGCTACGAGCAGTACTTC,CATRGLSYEQYF
NA,TRBV6-2/TRBV6-3,TRBJ1-1,NA,TGTGCCAGCAGCAGAGAGCGGAACACTGAAGCTTTCTTT,CASSRERNTEAFF
NA,TRBV7-9,TRBJ2-2,TRBD2,TGTGCCAGCAGCCCGGCTAGCGGAATAAACACCGGGGAGCTGTTTTTT,CASSPASGINTGELFF
NA,TRBV10-3,TRBJ1-2,NA,TGTGCCATCAGTGGAGTCTCCTACACCGGAGGCTACACCTTC,CAISGVSYTGGYTF
NA,TRBV28,TRBJ1-1,NA,TGTGCCAGCAGCCCAGTATCCCTAAAGAACACTGAAGCTTTCTTT,CASSPVSLKNTEAFF
NA,TRBV9,TRBJ2-5,TRBD2,TGTGCCAGCAGCCGCTTTAGCGGGGAGCAAGAGACCCAGTACTTC,CASSRFSGEQETQYF
NA,TRBV12-3/TRBV12-4,TRBJ1-1,NA,TGTGCCAGCAGTTTGGTTGGGGACAAGGGCTCGAACACTGAAGCTTTCTTT,CASSLVGDKGSNTEAFF
NA,TRBV6-4,TRBJ2-2,TRBD1,TGTGCCAGCACCGACAGGGTTGGCGGGGAGCTGTTTTTT,CASTDRVGGELFF
NA,TRBV2,TRBJ1-6,TRBD1,TGTGCCAGCAGTGAGGGCAGGGGGCTGAATTCACCCCTCCACTTT,CASSEGRGLNSPLHF
NA,TRBV13,TRBJ2-7,TRBD1,TGTGCCAGCAGCTCGAAAGGGACAGGGGCCCACGAGCAGTACTTC,CASSSKGTGAHEQYF
once,TRBV7-9,TRBJ1-2,NA,TGTGCCAGCAGCTTAGAGGCTGTCTATGGCTACACCTTC,CASSLEAVYGYTF
NA,TRBV7-6,TRBJ2-1,NA,TGTGCCAGCAGCTTAGGGCAGGGACCTTCCTACAATGAGCAGTTCTTC,CASSLGQGPSYNEQFF
once,TRBV7-9,TRBJ2-5,NA,TGTGCCAGCAGCTTAGTAGGCCAAACCGAGACCCAGTACTTC,CASSLVGQTETQYF
NA,TRBV3-1,TRBJ2-5,NA,TGTGCCAGCAGCCAAGAGCACTACCAAGAGACCCAGTACTTC,CASSQEHYQETQYF
NA,TRBV14,TRBJ1-1,NA,TGTGCCAGCAGCCAAGGGGGGCCTGCGTCGAACACTGAAGCTTTCTTT,CASSQGGPASNTEAFF
NA,TRBV9,TRBJ2-1,NA,TGTGCCAGCAGCGTAGTCCAGGGACTTCACAATGAGCAGTTCTTC,CASSVVQGLHNEQFF
NA,TRBV7-9,TRBJ1-4,NA,TGTGCCAGCAGCTCAGGCTCCCCTAATGAAAAACTGTTTTTT,CASSSGSPNEKLFF
NA,TRBV13,TRBJ2-7,NA,TGTGCCAGCAGCTTAGGTATAGGTCGCGAGCAGTACTTC,CASSLGIGREQYF
NA,TRBV30,TRBJ2-3,NA,TGTGCCTGGAGTGAAGGGACCCCCCCTACAGATACGCAGTATTTT,CAWSEGTPPTDTQYF
NA,TRBV5-4,TRBJ2-7,NA,TGTGCCAGCAGCTTGTCGCCACAGGGAACAGGCTACGAGCAGTACTTC,CASSLSPQGTGYEQYF
NA,TRBV7-9,TRBJ2-7,TRBD2,TGTGCCAGCAGCTGGGACCGGGACTCAGAAGCGGGGGCTGCGTACGAGCAGTACTTC,CASSWDRDSEAGAAYEQYF
NA,TRBV29-1,TRBJ2-5,NA,TGCAGCGTTGTAGGGGGGTTAGTCCAAGAGACCCAGTACTTC,CSVVGGLVQETQYF
NA,TRBV20-1,TRBJ2-7,NA,TGCAGTGCTAGAGATCCGGAGCACCACTACGAGCAGTACTTC,CSARDPEHHYEQYF
NA,TRBV28,TRBJ1-5,NA,TGTGCCAGCAGTCCAAGGCCATACCAAGGGATATTTCAGCCCCAGCATTTT,CASSPRPYQGIFQPQHF
NA,TRBV6-2/TRBV6-3,TRBJ2-2,TRBD2,TGTGCCAGCAGTTACTCGACCCGCGGGAGCACCGGGGAGCTGTTTTTT,CASSYSTRGSTGELFF
NA,TRBV4-1,TRBJ1-6,TRBD1,TGCGCCAGCAGCAAACAGGGGGCCAATTCACCCCTCCACTTT,CASSKQGANSPLHF
NA,TRBV6-1,TRBJ1-5,NA,TGTGCCAGCAGTCAAGGACTGGGTAGCAATCAGCCCCAGCATTTT,CASSQGLGSNQPQHF
NA,TRBV29-1,TRBJ2-7,TRBD1,TGCAGCGTCGGGGGGACAGGGGTAGTGGAGCAGTACTTC,CSVGGTGVVEQYF
NA,TRBV7-2,TRBJ2-5,NA,TGTGCCAGCAGCCCAACTACGAAGGAGACCCAGTACTTC,CASSPTTKETQYF
NA,TRBV3-1,TRBJ2-3,TRBD2,TGTGCCAGCAGCCCGGGACTAGCGGGACTAGATACGCAGTATTTT,CASSPGLAGLDTQYF
NA,TRBV3-1,TRBJ1-4,TRBD1,TGTGCCAGCAGCCAAGACGGGACAGGGAGTGAAAAACTGTTTTTT,CASSQDGTGSEKLFF
NA,TRBV20-1,TRBJ2-1,NA,TGCAGTGCTAGGTACCCCGGGAATAATGAGCAGTTCTTC,CSARYPGNNEQFF
NA,TRBV3-1,TRBJ2-1,NA,TGTGCCAGCAGCCCGGTGGGGGACTACAATGAGCAGTTCTTC,CASSPVGDYNEQFF
NA,TRBV25-1,TRBJ1-2,NA,TGTGCCAGCAGTAAACAGGGCTGGGGCTACACCTTC,CASSKQGWGYTF
once,TRBV28,TRBJ2-2,NA,TGTGCCAGCAGTTTTGGGTCCGGGGAGCTGTTTTTT,CASSFGSGELFF
NA,TRBV7-6,TRBJ2-7,TRBD1,TGTGCCAGCAGCTTAAGACAGGGGGAAGACGAGCAGTACTTC,CASSLRQGEDEQYF
NA,TRBV29-1,TRBJ2-1,TRBD2,TGCAGCGTTTACGGGGGGGGCTACAATGAGCAGTTCTTC,CSVYGGGYNEQFF
NA,TRBV28,TRBJ2-1,TRBD2,TGTGCCACCTCTCGGGGGGGCCGTGAGCAGTTCTTC,CATSRGGREQFF
NA,TRBV5-6,TRBJ2-7,NA,TGTGCCAGCAGCTCACTCCTCCACGAGCAGTACTTC,CASSSLLHEQYF
NA,TRBV9,TRBJ2-5,TRBD2,TGTGCCAGCAGCGCAGGGACTAGCGGGGGGAGGGAGACCCAGTACTTC,CASSAGTSGGRETQYF
NA,TRBV5-8,TRBJ2-3,TRBD1,TGTGCTAAAGGTGGGGACAGGAGCACAGATACGCAGTATTTT,CAKGGDRSTDTQYF
once,TRBV13,TRBJ1-6,NA,TGTGCCAGCAGCTTAGGAGGGGACTATAATTCACCCCTCCACTTT,CASSLGGDYNSPLHF
NA,TRBV5-1,TRBJ2-7,TRBD1,TGCGCCAGCAGCACCGGACAGGGCCTAACCTACGAGCAGTACTTC,CASSTGQGLTYEQYF
NA,TRBV5-1,TRBJ2-2,NA,TGCGCCATTGGTAGCGACACCGGGGAGCTGTTTTTT,CAIGSDTGELFF
NA,TRBV27,TRBJ1-6,NA,TGTGCCAGCACCCCGTTGGACAGCGTCGGTTCACCCCTCCACTTT,CASTPLDSVGSPLHF
NA,TRBV2,TRBJ2-7,NA,TGTGCCAGCAGTGAAACAGGTTCAAGCTCCTACGAGCAGTACTTC,CASSETGSSSYEQYF
NA,TRBV9,TRBJ2-7,NA,TGTGCCAGCAGTGGACAGACTTCCTACGAGCAGTACTTC,CASSGQTSYEQYF
NA,TRBV3-1,TRBJ2-1,NA,TGTGCCAGCAGCCCCGCCTGGGGGGGGCAAAACAATGAGCAGTTCTTC,CASSPAWGGQNNEQFF
NA,TRBV19,TRBJ2-1,NA,TGTGCCAGTAGTATACAGGGTGACCCTGAGCAGTTCTTC,CASSIQGDPEQFF
NA,TRBV30,TRBJ1-1,NA,TGTGCCTGGAGTGTCAAGCTCAGGGCCCGCACTGAAGTTTTCTTT,CAWSVKLRARTEVFF
NA,TRBV15,TRBJ2-5,NA,TGTGCCACCAGCAGAGAACAAGAAGAGACCCAGTACTTC,CATSREQEETQYF
NA,TRBV20-1,TRBJ1-2,NA,TGCAGTGCTAGTTTCAGAGCAACGTCAAGCGGCTACACCTTC,CSASFRATSSGYTF